The text below deals with one TCR beta chain. The data stem from a study of T cell responses to AZD1222 COVID-19 vaccine. TCRdb keeps only in-frame clones here, not all; method: immunoSEQ multiplex PCR. Here the sample spans 150,000 or so clones, about 91% being singletons. In germline, CDR1 is SGHRS, CDR2 YFSETQ. Trimming removed 0 bases from V and 1 base from J, with 7 bases in between. The CDR3 totals 14 residues. The origin of this receptor is an adult in good health. V usage is TRBV5-1 and J usage is TRBJ1-1; the D is unclear. This sample comprised peripheral blood, obtained on day 0 of AZD1222 vaccination. CDR3 sequence: CASSLDPQNTEAFF. The CDR3 nucleotides are TGCGCCAGCAGCTTGGATCCCCAGAACACTGAAGCTTTCTTT.